These 20 T cell receptor beta chains came from one sample sequenced in a study of T cells after yellow fever vaccination. Each CDR3 protein is one row after TCRdb ran MiXCR on the 5' RACE reads. This table holds 500,000 to 650,000 distinct CDR3 sequences, around 17% found once. The sample here was PBMCs, taken 5 to 6 days after the first yellow fever vaccination. Receptor source: a man aged 18 to 29 who received the YFV17D yellow fever vaccine.

This clonotype appeared many times. The rearrangement uses TRBV6-5 and TRBJ2-3; D may match TRBD1 or TRBD2 (5 bases each). V lost 5 bases and J 3 bases, leaving 15 bases between the germline ends. CDR1 and CDR2 from the germline V gene are MNHEY and SVGAGI. This CDR3 region has 15 residues. In DNA form, the CDR3 reads TGTGCCAGCAGTCCCTCACCCGAGGGGACAGATACGCAGTATTTT. Translating gives CASSPSPEGTDTQYF.

In this sample, this clonotype turned up a few times. CDR3 loop: CATSRDRGGGNQPQHF. In nucleotides, the CDR3 is TGTGCCACCAGCAGAGATCGAGGGGGAGGAAATCAGCCCCAGCATTTT. The V gene is TRBV15, the J gene TRBJ1-5; the D gene is possibly TRBD1 (6 bases). Trimming removed 0 bases from V and 4 bases from J, with 13 bases in between. The CDR3 has 16 residues. Germline V CDR1 and CDR2: LNHNV, YYDKDF (reference sequence).

The table lists this clonotype with a few counts. The chain couples TRBV9 to TRBJ1-5; D not resolved. This CDR3 is 15 amino acids long. In germline, CDR1 is SGDLS, CDR2 YYNGEE. Between the trimmed V and J ends, which lost 4 bases and 6 bases, there was a span of 17 bases. The CDR3 loop reads CASSPSRPESQPQHF. The CDR3 nucleotides are TGTGCCAGCAGCCCAAGTAGACCCGAAAGTCAGCCCCAGCATTTT.

This clonotype has a handful of counts. The chain employs TRBV29-1 and TRBJ2-1; 8 bases agree with TRBD1. Germline trimming cut 4 bases from V and 5 bases from J; bases unmatched to any gene: 1. Germline CDR1 reads SQVTM; CDR2 reads ANQGSEA. The CDR3 runs to 12 residues. This chain's CDR3 is CSVGGQDNEQFF. For the CDR3, the DNA is TGCAGCGTTGGGGGACAGGACAATGAGCAGTTCTTC.

Ten or more counts support this clonotype. The chain has TRBV6-4 and TRBJ2-2; 9 nucleotides line up with TRBD1. Trimming cost V 3 bases and J 4 bases; bases outside gene matches: 3. From germline, CDR1 is MRHNA and CDR2 SNTAGT. The length of the CDR3 is 15 residues. CDR3 sequence: CASSEETGGTGELFF. The CDR3 DNA is TGTGCCAGCAGTGAGGAGACAGGGGGCACCGGGGAGCTGTTTTTT.

The chain has TRBV30 and TRBJ2-1, with 8 bases matching TRBD2. Germline V gene data show CDR1 as GTSNPN and CDR2 as SVGIG (reference sequence). The CDR3 is 14 amino acids. With V trimmed by 4 bases and J by 7 bases, 9 bases remained unmatched. CDR3 sequence (DNA): TGTGCCTGGACTTCGGGGGGGCCATCAAATGAGCAGTTCTTC. Protein product: CAWTSGGPSNEQFF.

The rearrangement joins TRBV7-9 to TRBJ2-5, with D possibly TRBD1 on 6 matching bases. Germline V CDR1 and CDR2: SEHNR, FQNEAQ (reference sequence). V lost 7 bases, J lost 5 bases, and 20 bases lay in between. This CDR3 has 15 amino acids. Written as DNA, the CDR3 is TGTGCCAGCACCGTGATACAGGGTGGATGGGAGACCCAGTACTTC. Translated: CASTVIQGGWETQYF.

This clonotype was counted between two and nine times. This chain connects TRBV7-2 to TRBJ2-3; TRBD2 is a possible D gene (5 bases). The length of the CDR3 is 13 residues. CDR1 and CDR2 from the germline V gene are SGHTA and FQGNSA. V shed 5 bases and J shed 5 bases, with 11 bases lying between them. The CDR3 loop reads CASSRGNGDTQYF. In nucleotides, the CDR3 is TGTGCCAGCAGCAGAGGGAACGGAGATACGCAGTATTTT. Full variable domain (outside the CDR3, taken from reference TRBV7-2 and TRBJ2-3): GAGVSQSPSNKVTEKGKDVELRCDPISGHTALYWYRQSLGQGLEFLIYFQGNSAPDKSGLPSDRFSAERTGGSVSTLTIQRTQQEDSAVYLCASSRGNGDTQYFGPGTRLTVL.

J is TRBJ2-7 and V is TRBV13; the D gene is possibly TRBD2 (6 bases). The V and J ends lost 5 bases and 4 bases respectively, with 12 bases between them. The CDR3 length is 13 residues. In germline, CDR1 is PRHDT, CDR2 FYEKMQ (reference sequence). The CDR3 here is CASSPTAGYEQYV. CDR3 bases: TGTGCCAGCAGCCCCACGGCGGGGTACGAGCAGTACGTC.

The V call is TRBV12-3 or TRBV12-4, the J call TRBJ2-2; possibly TRBD2 for D (7 bases). The V gene lost 2 bases and the J gene lost 6 bases, with 13 bases spanning the gap. This CDR3 is 15 amino acids long. The CDR3 DNA reads TGTGCCAGCAGTTTACAGGGGAGGGCGGCCGGGGAGCTGTTTTTT. Residues: CASSLQGRAAGELFF.

The chain carries TRBV7-9 and TRBJ1-2, with no clear D. Germline-derived CDR1 and CDR2 are SEHNR and FQNEAQ (reference sequence). The CDR3 is 14 residues long. V lost 3 bases and J 6 bases, leaving 14 bases between the germline ends. The CDR3 spells CASSFNPPPDGYTF. The CDR3 region has the DNA TGTGCCAGCAGCTTTAACCCACCACCTGATGGCTACACCTTC.

Ten or more counts support this clonotype. The rearrangement links TRBV6-2 or TRBV6-3 to TRBJ1-5; 8 bases line up with TRBD1. This CDR3 is 14 amino acids long. Trimming at V came to 4 bases and at J to 6 bases, leaving 5 bases not matched to a gene. The germline gives CDR1 MNHEY, CDR2 SVGEGT. CDR3 sequence: CASSSTGEVQPQHF. The CDR3 DNA sequence: TGTGCCAGCAGTTCGACAGGGGAAGTTCAGCCCCAGCATTTT.

The table lists this clonotype with a few counts. This sequence joins TRBV25-1 and TRBJ2-2, with D maybe TRBD1 (6 bases). Germline values: CDR1 MGHDK, CDR2 SYGVNS. V was pared by 6 bases and J by 2 bases, with 13 bases between. This CDR3 has 15 amino acids. CDR3 sequence (DNA): TGTGCCAGCAGCCGGGACACGGTAAACACCGGGGAGCTGTTTTTT. Translation gives CASSRDTVNTGELFF.

This clonotype was picked up a small number of times. The rearrangement links TRBV24-1 to TRBJ2-5; TRBD2 matches at 8 bases. The CDR3 runs 19 residues. Germline assignment: CDR1 KGHDR and CDR2 SFDVKD. Germline trimming cut 0 bases from V and 2 bases from J; bases unmatched to any gene: 13. CDR3 sequence reads: CATSDLDPGRGDLQETQYF. CDR3 DNA sequence: TGTGCCACCAGTGATTTGGACCCGGGGCGGGGGGACCTACAAGAGACCCAGTACTTC.

This clonotype came up a few times. The rearrangement uses TRBV20-1 and TRBJ2-7; TRBD2 matches 8 bases. V trimming: 5 bases; J trimming: 6 bases; junction bases outside the gene matches: 9. CDR3 length equals 13 residues. Germline V gives CDR1 DFQATT, CDR2 SNEGSKA (reference sequence). CDR3 loop: CSAGRGDLGEQYF. CDR3 nucleotides: TGCAGTGCTGGGCGGGGGGATTTGGGCGAGCAGTACTTC.

The chain has TRBV4-3 and TRBJ2-3, with TRBD2 matching over 9 bases. The CDR3 loop spans 16 amino acids. V shed 3 bases and J 2 bases; nucleotides not matched to a gene: 6. CDR1 and CDR2 (germline): LGHNA, YSLEER. CDR3: CASSQGSGGTTDTQYF. CDR3 in DNA: TGCGCCAGCAGCCAGGGGAGCGGGGGGACCACAGATACGCAGTATTTT.

This clonotype was observed a few times. This chain joins TRBV5-1 and TRBJ1-2, with 9 bases fitting TRBD1. Germline V lookup: CDR1 SGHRS, CDR2 YFSETQ. Trimming at V came to 5 bases and at J to 0 bases, leaving 5 bases not matched to a gene. The CDR3 has 15 residues. DNA for the CDR3: TGCGCCAGCAGGCCGGGACAGGGATCTAACTATGGCTACACCTTC. Its protein is CASRPGQGSNYGYTF.

The chain couples TRBV6-2 or TRBV6-3 to TRBJ1-5; D is uncertain. CDR1 is MNHEY, CDR2 SVGEGT, per germline. The CDR3 is 14 amino acids. V was cut by 8 bases and J by 5 bases, with 16 bases left in between. The CDR3, as DNA: TGTGCCAGCGAAAGCCCTCTTCCCTATCAGCCCCAGCATTTT. Its protein is CASESPLPYQPQHF.

This clonotype appeared a few times. The chain carries TRBV2 and TRBJ1-1; the D is unclear. The V end was cut by 5 bases, the J end by 5 bases, with 15 bases between. CDR1 SNHLY and CDR2 FYNNEI come from the germline V gene. The CDR3 sequence is 14 residues long. The DNA for the CDR3 is TGTGCCAGCAGTACCGTGTCTTCAGATACTGAAGCTTTCTTT. Its protein product is CASSTVSSDTEAFF.

The table lists this clonotype with a few counts. The chain combines TRBV4-3 with TRBJ1-2; D ambiguous. The germline V gene encodes CDR1 LGHNA and CDR2 YSLEER. This CDR3 is 15 amino acids long. The V and J ends lost 0 bases and 8 bases respectively, with 16 bases between them. The DNA for the CDR3 is TGCGCCAGCAGCCAAGATAGGAAGGGCTCGGACGGCTACACCTTC. Translating gives CASSQDRKGSDGYTF.